Listed below are T cell receptor beta chains from one sample, sequenced in a study of OX40 agonist ivuxolimab in advanced cancers. Produced via immunoSEQ multiplex PCR; TCRdb's table is partial and in-frame only. The sample records tens of thousands of clones, roughly 90% being singletons. The sample was CD4+ or CD8+ T cells sorted from blood, taken in a trial of the OX40 agonist ivuxolimab. These receptors were collected from an adult with an advanced solid tumor such as melanoma, head and neck, liver or kidney cancer. The CDR3 runs from the conserved cysteine through the conserved F or W. A D gene is named only where the DNA matches it firmly. Rows may omit the clone size; those that give it use once, few, many or a size class.

clone_size: -; v_call: TRBV14; d_call: TRBD1; j_call: TRBJ1-4; cdr3_nt: TGTGCCAGCAGCCAAGATCTAGGCAGGGGGCCGAGTGAAAAACTGTTTTTT; cdr3_aa: CASSQDLGRGPSEKLFF
clone_size: -; v_call: TRBV7-9; d_call: -; j_call: TRBJ2-5; cdr3_nt: TGTGCCAGCAGCTGGGTTGGCCAGGGTCAAGAGACCCAGTACTTC; cdr3_aa: CASSWVGQGQETQYF
clone_size: -; v_call: TRBV7-2; d_call: -; j_call: TRBJ2-1; cdr3_nt: TGTGCCAGCAGCCTGCAGCGGATCATCCACAATGAGCAGTTCTTC; cdr3_aa: CASSLQRIIHNEQFF
clone_size: -; v_call: TRBV5-4; d_call: TRBD1; j_call: TRBJ2-5; cdr3_nt: TGTGCCAGCAGCACAGGGGTGACCCAGTACTTC; cdr3_aa: CASSTGVTQYF
clone_size: -; v_call: TRBV15; d_call: TRBD1; j_call: TRBJ2-7; cdr3_nt: TGTGCCACCAGCCTCCGGGACAGGGGTGCCTACGAGCAGTACTTC; cdr3_aa: CATSLRDRGAYEQYF
clone_size: -; v_call: TRBV9; d_call: -; j_call: TRBJ2-7; cdr3_nt: TGTGCCAGCAGCGAAACATCAGGTCCCTCCTACGAGCAGTACTTC; cdr3_aa: CASSETSGPSYEQYF
clone_size: -; v_call: TRBV4-3; d_call: TRBD1; j_call: TRBJ1-1; cdr3_nt: TGCGCCAGCAGCCGACAGGGGGGGAACACTGAAGCTTTCTTT; cdr3_aa: CASSRQGGNTEAFF
clone_size: -; v_call: TRBV29-1; d_call: TRBD2; j_call: TRBJ2-1; cdr3_nt: TGCAGCGTTGCCCCAAGCGGGAGGAATGAGCAGTTCTTC; cdr3_aa: CSVAPSGRNEQFF
clone_size: -; v_call: TRBV30; d_call: -; j_call: TRBJ2-7; cdr3_nt: TGTGCCTGGAGTGTAGATTCGGAATCCTACGAGCAGTACTTC; cdr3_aa: CAWSVDSESYEQYF
clone_size: -; v_call: TRBV9; d_call: -; j_call: TRBJ2-3; cdr3_nt: TGTGCCAGCAACCGGGTTAGCACAGATACGCAGTATTTT; cdr3_aa: CASNRVSTDTQYF
clone_size: -; v_call: TRBV7-8; d_call: TRBD1; j_call: TRBJ2-5; cdr3_nt: TGTGCCAGCAGCGCGACAGGGCGGGAGACCCAGTACTTC; cdr3_aa: CASSATGRETQYF
clone_size: -; v_call: TRBV5-4; d_call: -; j_call: TRBJ2-5; cdr3_nt: TGTGCCAGCAGGTTACAGGGTGTGAGACACCAAGAGACCCAGTACTTC; cdr3_aa: CASRLQGVRHQETQYF
clone_size: -; v_call: TRBV5-1; d_call: TRBD1; j_call: TRBJ1-1; cdr3_nt: TGCGCCAGCAGCTTGTTAGGACAGGCAGGCACTGAAGCTTTCTTT; cdr3_aa: CASSLLGQAGTEAFF
clone_size: -; v_call: TRBV9; d_call: -; j_call: TRBJ2-3; cdr3_nt: TGTGCCAGCAGCCTGGGGGTCTCGGCGACAGATACGCAGTATTTT; cdr3_aa: CASSLGVSATDTQYF
clone_size: -; v_call: TRBV2; d_call: -; j_call: TRBJ2-7; cdr3_nt: TGTGCCAGCAGTGACCCACGAACCTACGAGCAGTACTTC; cdr3_aa: CASSDPRTYEQYF
clone_size: -; v_call: TRBV5-8; d_call: -; j_call: TRBJ1-4; cdr3_nt: TGTGCCAGCAGCTTGGAAGGGGGGTTTAATGAAAAACTGTTTTTT; cdr3_aa: CASSLEGGFNEKLFF
clone_size: -; v_call: TRBV9; d_call: TRBD2; j_call: TRBJ2-2; cdr3_nt: TGTGCCAGCAGCGCCGGGACTAGCGGCACCGGGGAGCTGTTTTTT; cdr3_aa: CASSAGTSGTGELFF
clone_size: -; v_call: TRBV9; d_call: -; j_call: TRBJ2-3; cdr3_nt: TGTGCCAGCAGCGTAGAGTCAGATACGCAGTATTTT; cdr3_aa: CASSVESDTQYF
clone_size: once; v_call: TRBV5-4; d_call: -; j_call: TRBJ2-1; cdr3_nt: TGTGCCAGCAGCTCCTCCGCAGGGATTCGAAATGAGCAGTTCTTC; cdr3_aa: CASSSSAGIRNEQFF
clone_size: -; v_call: TRBV6-4; d_call: TRBD2; j_call: TRBJ2-2; cdr3_nt: TGTGCCAGCAGTGGTACTAGCGCCGGGGAGCTGTTTTTT; cdr3_aa: CASSGTSAGELFF
clone_size: -; v_call: TRBV7-2; d_call: -; j_call: TRBJ2-3; cdr3_nt: TGTGCCAGCAGCTCGAACACAGCGGTCGCAGATACGCAGTATTTT; cdr3_aa: CASSSNTAVADTQYF
clone_size: once; v_call: TRBV6-5; d_call: TRBD1; j_call: TRBJ2-7; cdr3_nt: TGTGCCAGCAGTTACGGGGACAGGGACTACGAGCAGTACTTC; cdr3_aa: CASSYGDRDYEQYF
clone_size: once; v_call: TRBV6-5; d_call: TRBD1; j_call: TRBJ2-7; cdr3_nt: TGTGCCAGCAGACACTCTTCGACAGGGAGCGAGCAGTACTTC; cdr3_aa: CASRHSSTGSEQYF
clone_size: -; v_call: TRBV7-3; d_call: -; j_call: TRBJ2-1; cdr3_nt: TGTGCCAGCAGCAACCCGGGAGACTCGTTCTACAATGAGCAGTTCTTC; cdr3_aa: CASSNPGDSFYNEQFF
clone_size: -; v_call: TRBV6-5; d_call: -; j_call: TRBJ2-1; cdr3_nt: TGTGCCAGCAGTGCCGTGGAGGGGCTTGAGTTCTTC; cdr3_aa: CASSAVEGLEFF
clone_size: -; v_call: TRBV5-1; d_call: TRBD1; j_call: TRBJ1-2; cdr3_nt: TGCGCCAGCAGCCCTAAGACAGGGTCTAACTATGGCTACACCTTC; cdr3_aa: CASSPKTGSNYGYTF
clone_size: -; v_call: TRBV11-3; d_call: -; j_call: TRBJ2-5; cdr3_nt: TGTGCCAGCGCGAGAGAGGGCCAAGAGACCCAGTACTTC; cdr3_aa: CASAREGQETQYF
clone_size: once; v_call: TRBV9; d_call: -; j_call: TRBJ2-5; cdr3_nt: TGTGCCAGCAGCCCCCGCGGGTCGAGGGAGACCCAGTACTTC; cdr3_aa: CASSPRGSRETQYF
clone_size: -; v_call: TRBV14; d_call: TRBD2; j_call: TRBJ2-5; cdr3_nt: TGTGCCAGCAGCCAAGAGAGCGGGATAGGCGAGACCCAGTACTTC; cdr3_aa: CASSQESGIGETQYF
clone_size: -; v_call: TRBV30; d_call: -; j_call: TRBJ2-7; cdr3_nt: TGTGCCTGGAGCAGGGGCGGATTTCTCGAGCAGTACTTC; cdr3_aa: CAWSRGGFLEQYF
clone_size: once; v_call: TRBV7-3; d_call: -; j_call: TRBJ2-5; cdr3_nt: TGTGCCAGCAGCCGGTCAGATTCCGAGACCCAGTACTTC; cdr3_aa: CASSRSDSETQYF
clone_size: -; v_call: TRBV5-6; d_call: TRBD1; j_call: TRBJ2-3; cdr3_nt: TGTGCCAGCAGCTGGGCGGGCAGGGGGCAAGATACGCAGTATTTT; cdr3_aa: CASSWAGRGQDTQYF
clone_size: once; v_call: TRBV5-1; d_call: -; j_call: TRBJ1-3; cdr3_nt: TGCGCCAGCAGCCGGGATCCTGGAAACACCATATATTTT; cdr3_aa: CASSRDPGNTIYF
clone_size: -; v_call: TRBV7-9; d_call: -; j_call: TRBJ1-4; cdr3_nt: TGTGCCAGCAGCTTGGACGCCGGCGGAGCAACTAATGAAAAACTGTTTTTT; cdr3_aa: CASSLDAGGATNEKLFF
clone_size: -; v_call: TRBV28; d_call: -; j_call: TRBJ2-3; cdr3_nt: TGTGCCAGCAGTTTTTCGAGCCTCACAGATACGCAGTATTTT; cdr3_aa: CASSFSSLTDTQYF
clone_size: -; v_call: TRBV21-1; d_call: -; j_call: TRBJ2-2; cdr3_nt: TGTGCCAGCAGCCGCCGGGACAAGAAAACCGGGGAGCTGTTTTTT; cdr3_aa: CASSRRDKKTGELFF
clone_size: -; v_call: TRBV19; d_call: -; j_call: TRBJ1-3; cdr3_nt: TGTGCCAGTAGGGACATAATATTCTCTGGAAACACCATATATTTT; cdr3_aa: CASRDIIFSGNTIYF
clone_size: -; v_call: TRBV6-6; d_call: -; j_call: TRBJ1-2; cdr3_nt: TGTGCCGCTGGGGGGTGGGACGGCTACACCTTC; cdr3_aa: CAAGGWDGYTF
clone_size: few; v_call: TRBV10-3; d_call: -; j_call: TRBJ1-5; cdr3_nt: TGTGCCATCAGTGAGGACTTAAATCAGCCCCAGCATTTT; cdr3_aa: CAISEDLNQPQHF
clone_size: -; v_call: TRBV5-1; d_call: -; j_call: TRBJ2-2; cdr3_nt: TGCGCCAGCAGCATATCTCCGGACACCGGGGAGCTGTTTTTT; cdr3_aa: CASSISPDTGELFF
clone_size: -; v_call: TRBV7-2; d_call: TRBD1; j_call: TRBJ1-1; cdr3_nt: TGTGCCAGCAGCTTGGGGACAGTGAACACTGAAGCTTTCTTT; cdr3_aa: CASSLGTVNTEAFF
clone_size: once; v_call: TRBV7-3; d_call: -; j_call: TRBJ2-3; cdr3_nt: TGTGCCAGCAGCTTTGAAGGAGCAGACACAGATACGCAGTATTTT; cdr3_aa: CASSFEGADTDTQYF
clone_size: -; v_call: TRBV7-2; d_call: -; j_call: TRBJ1-5; cdr3_nt: TGTGCCAGCAGTACTGGTGTTAGGTTTGGTCAGCCCCAGCATTTT; cdr3_aa: CASSTGVRFGQPQHF
clone_size: once; v_call: TRBV28; d_call: TRBD1; j_call: TRBJ2-3; cdr3_nt: TGTGCCAGCGGACGACAGGGATCTAGCACAGATACGCAGTATTTT; cdr3_aa: CASGRQGSSTDTQYF
clone_size: once; v_call: TRBV28; d_call: -; j_call: TRBJ1-5; cdr3_nt: TGTGCCAGCAGTTTAACCAGCAATCAGCCCCAGCATTTT; cdr3_aa: CASSLTSNQPQHF
clone_size: -; v_call: TRBV6-5; d_call: -; j_call: TRBJ2-7; cdr3_nt: TGTGCCAGCAGCCTCGTATCGGCGGGATCCTACGAGCAGTACTTC; cdr3_aa: CASSLVSAGSYEQYF
clone_size: -; v_call: TRBV20-1; d_call: -; j_call: TRBJ1-1; cdr3_nt: TGCAGTGCTAGCGGGGGAGTGAAAGCTTTCTTT; cdr3_aa: CSASGGVKAFF
clone_size: -; v_call: TRBV4-3; d_call: TRBD1; j_call: TRBJ1-3; cdr3_nt: TGCGCCAGCAGCCAAGAGGGACAGGTGATAAACACCATATATTTT; cdr3_aa: CASSQEGQVINTIYF
clone_size: -; v_call: TRBV29-1; d_call: -; j_call: TRBJ1-2; cdr3_nt: TGCAGCGTTGAGTCCGGGGAGAACTATGGCTACACCTTC; cdr3_aa: CSVESGENYGYTF